Below, one T cell receptor (beta chain) is given with its context. The source of the sample is a study of blood T cell repertoires in COVID-19. Study overall: The study drew acute and convalescent COVID-19 samples from the United States, Italy and Spain.

Libraries were prepared by immunoSEQ multiplex PCR; TCRdb keeps only in-frame clonotypes and omits some of them. Of about 300,000 clones listed, 85% to 90% are singletons. The CDR3 extends over 16 amino acids. The trim removed 4 bases at V and 0 bases at J, leaving 6 bases unmatched. The germline V gene has CDR1 SGDLS and CDR2 YYNGEE. V usage is TRBV9 and J usage is TRBJ2-7; 11 nucleotides match TRBD2. Sequencing input: PBMCs or T cells enriched from blood (not recorded which). This TCR derives from a woman between 18 and 30 years old who had recovered from COVID-19. The CDR3 reads CASSLWTSGSSYEQYF. CDR3 in DNA: TGTGCCAGCAGCCTCTGGACTAGCGGGTCCTCCTACGAGCAGTACTTC.